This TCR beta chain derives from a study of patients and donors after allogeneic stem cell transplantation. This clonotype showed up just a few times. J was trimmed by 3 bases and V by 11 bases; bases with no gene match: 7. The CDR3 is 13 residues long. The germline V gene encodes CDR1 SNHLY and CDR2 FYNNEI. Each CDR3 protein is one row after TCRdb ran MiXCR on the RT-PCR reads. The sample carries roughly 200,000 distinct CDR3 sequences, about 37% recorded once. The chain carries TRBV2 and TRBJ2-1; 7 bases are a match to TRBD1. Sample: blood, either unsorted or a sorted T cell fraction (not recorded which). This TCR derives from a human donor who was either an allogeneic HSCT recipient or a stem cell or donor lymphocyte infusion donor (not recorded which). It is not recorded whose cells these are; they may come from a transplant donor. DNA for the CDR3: TGTGCCCCGGGACAGACTTTCTACAATGAGCAGTTCTTC. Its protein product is CAPGQTFYNEQFF.